The 9 T cell receptor beta chains reported below all come from one sample, sequenced in a study of T-cell memory formation after mild COVID-19. MiXCR, applied by TCRdb to the 5' RACE reads, yields one record per CDR3 protein. The sample yields under 250,000 distinct CDR3 sequences, roughly 30% seen once. Sequenced material: PBMCs or a T cell subset sorted from them (not recorded which). The receptors derive from an adult woman who had mild COVID-19 (a few samples of this study predate the infection). Cell type and time point are not known.

This clonotype was picked up a small number of times. The J gene is TRBJ2-1, the V gene TRBV5-6; D not certain. CDR1 and CDR2 (germline): SGHDT, YYEEEE. The CDR3 is made up of 12 amino acids. Trimming took off 4 bases at V and 10 bases at J, with 12 bases between the two ends. CDR3 nucleotides: TGTGCCAGCAGCCCGACCCCTGCGGAGCAGTTCTTC. Amino acid sequence: CASSPTPAEQFF. The full variable domain, in which reference TRBV5-6 and TRBJ2-1 provide the parts outside the CDR3, is DAGVTQSPTHLIKTRGQQVTLRCSPKSGHDTVSWYQQALGQGPQFIFQYYEEEERQRGNFPDRFSGHQFPNYSSELNVNALLLGDSALYLCASSPTPAEQFFGPGTRLTVL.

This clonotype was picked up a small number of times. The V gene is TRBV27, the J gene TRBJ2-7, with 8 bases that match TRBD1. The V segment lost 6 bases and the J segment 0 bases; nucleotides outside the gene matches: 7. The CDR3 is 15 residues long. Germline lookup yields CDR1 MNHEY and CDR2 SMNVEV (reference sequence). The CDR3 sequence: CASSPGTGLSYEQYF. The DNA of the CDR3 is TGTGCCAGCAGCCCCGGGACAGGCCTCTCCTACGAGCAGTACTTC.

CDR3 region: CASSIFREPEQFF. CDR3 DNA: TGCGCCAGCAGCATATTCAGGGAGCCTGAGCAGTTCTTC. The V gene is TRBV5-1, the J gene TRBJ2-1, with D perhaps given as TRBD1 or TRBD2 (5 bases each). Germline CDR1 is SGHRS and CDR2 is YFSETQ. The CDR3 has 13 residues. With 4 bases removed from V and 9 bases from J, the gap between germline ends came to 14 bases. The full variable domain, rest sourced from reference TRBV5-1 and TRBJ2-1, is KAGVTQTPRYLIKTRGQQVTLSCSPISGHRSVSWYQQTPGQGLQFLFEYFSETQRNKGNFPGRFSGRQFSNSRSEMNVSTLELGDSALYLCASSIFREPEQFFGPGTRLTVL.

A few counts support this clonotype. The rearrangement links TRBV7-9 to TRBJ2-1; no clear D gene. Trimming removed 4 bases at V and 10 bases at J, with 14 bases between. There are 13 residues in the CDR3. Germline V lookup: CDR1 SEHNR, CDR2 FQNEAQ (reference sequence). CDR3 protein: CASSSPNHDEQFF. CDR3 coding DNA: TGTGCCAGCAGCTCCCCTAATCATGACGAGCAGTTCTTC.

The chain has TRBV9 and TRBJ2-7; TRBD2 matches at 9 bases. This CDR3 region has 17 residues. Trimming took 0 bases from V and 3 from J; bases not matched to a gene: 10. Germline lookup yields CDR1 SGDLS and CDR2 YYNGEE. CDR3 residues: CASSVDGAGGAGYEQYF. CDR3 nucleotides: TGTGCCAGCAGCGTAGATGGAGCGGGGGGAGCGGGCTACGAGCAGTACTTC.

This clonotype was seen once. The V and J genes are TRBV5-6 and TRBJ1-5, with D perhaps TRBD1 (5 bases). Deletions cut 2 bases from V and 1 base from J, with 10 bases between. The CDR3 sequence is 15 residues long. Germline V gene lookup returns CDR1 SGHDT and CDR2 YYEEEE. The CDR3 nucleotides read TGTGCCAGCAGCTTTGGACACATAAGCAATCAGCCCCAGCATTTT. This sequence encodes CASSFGHISNQPQHF.

The chain combines TRBV20-1 with TRBJ2-7, with a possible D match to TRBD1 (6 bases). Trimming cost V 3 bases and J 9 bases, with 15 bases left between them. The germline V gene encodes CDR1 DFQATT and CDR2 SNEGSKA (reference sequence). CDR3 length equals 12 residues. The CDR3 bases are TGCAGTGCTAGCGGGGCAGGGGTTTGGCAGTACTTC. Translating gives CSASGAGVWQYF.

This chain uses TRBV3-1 with TRBJ1-6; D call uncertain. The ends were cut back, 0 bases at V and 13 bases at J, with 13 bases in the middle. Per germline, CDR1 LGHDT and CDR2 YNNKEL (reference sequence). CDR3 length equals 14 residues. The CDR3 spells CASSQDGPSRPLHF. The CDR3 nucleotides read TGTGCCAGCAGCCAAGATGGACCCTCAAGGCCCCTCCACTTT.

This clonotype was detected only a few times. The chain has TRBV6-5 and TRBJ1-6; D perhaps matches TRBD1 (6 bases). The CDR3 extends over 14 amino acids. Trimming took 6 bases from V and 10 from J, leaving 16 bases between them. Germline CDR1 reads MNHEY; CDR2 reads SVGAGI. The CDR3 spells CASRTRDNYSPLHF. The CDR3 DNA follows: TGTGCCAGCAGGACCCGGGACAACTACTCACCCCTCCACTTT.